Presented here are 17 T cell receptor beta chains from one specimen sequenced in a study of shared clonotypes between healthy human individuals. The protocol was immunoSEQ multiplex PCR, while the TCRdb copy is restricted to in-frame clones and leaves out a portion. Of around 1.4 million clones in the sample, 98% were seen once. The material sequenced was naive CD4+ T cells sorted from blood. Stated subset: CD45RA+ positively selected. The receptors come from a man aged 25-45 years in good health.

Details on this clone: This same CDR3 is encoded by further DNA sequences in the sample. This chain uses TRBV2 with TRBJ2-7; D remains ambiguous. Trimming removed 6 bases from V and 3 bases from J, with 6 bases in between. The CDR3 runs 11 residues. CDR1 SNHLY and CDR2 FYNNEI come from the germline V gene. The CDR3 nucleotides are TGTGCCAGCAGGGTTATCTACGAGCAGTACTTC. The encoded protein is CASRVIYEQYF.

Regarding this clone: Other DNA sequences of this sample code for an identical CDR3. The chain recombines TRBV6-5 with TRBJ1-1, with unresolved D. Germline-derived CDR1 and CDR2 are MNHEY and SVGAGI. Trimming removed 0 bases from V and 0 bases from J, with 5 bases in between. CDR3 size: 14 residues. CDR3 bases: TGTGCCAGCAGTTACTCGCCGGTGAACACTGAAGCTTTCTTT. Translating it yields CASSYSPVNTEAFF.

This chain joins TRBV30 and TRBJ2-2, with D perhaps TRBD1 (6 bases). V was cut by 5 bases and J by 0 bases, with 13 bases left in between. CDR3 size: 15 residues. Germline CDR1 is GTSNPN and CDR2 is SVGIG (reference sequence). The CDR3 bases are TGTGCCTGGGACAGGTCGATGTCGAACACCGGGGAGCTGTTTTTT. Protein: CAWDRSMSNTGELFF. Full variable domain (rest looked up from reference TRBV30 and TRBJ2-2): SQTIHQWPATLVQPVGSPLSLECTVEGTSNPNLYWYRQAAGRGLQLLFYSVGIGQISSEVPQNLSASRPQDRQFILSSKKLLLSDSGFYLCAWDRSMSNTGELFFGEGSRLTVL.

The rearrangement links TRBV6-1 to TRBJ1-5; no clear D gene. The CDR3 runs 16 residues. V was clipped by 2 bases and J by 0 bases, with 11 bases between them. Germline V gene lookup returns CDR1 MNHNS and CDR2 SASEGT. DNA of the CDR3: TGTGCCAGCAGTGAATTCTGGGGAGATAGCAATCAGCCCCAGCATTTT. This encodes CASSEFWGDSNQPQHF.

Turning to this clone: Other DNA sequences from this sample encode an identical CDR3 as well. This chain joins TRBV29-1 and TRBJ2-1; D remains unclear. V was pared by 4 bases and J by 8 bases, with 6 bases between. There are 10 residues in the CDR3. Germline V gene sequence: CDR1 SQVTM, CDR2 ANQGSEA. The CDR3 is CSVGGHEQFF. The DNA for the CDR3 is TGCAGCGTTGGAGGCCATGAGCAGTTCTTC.

V is TRBV28 and J is TRBJ2-7; D tentatively fits TRBD1 or TRBD2 (5 bases each). V gave up 6 bases and J gave up 2 bases, with 14 bases separating them. Germline assignment: CDR1 MDHEN and CDR2 SYDVKM. This CDR3 has 14 amino acids. The CDR3 bases are TGTGCCAGCAGGCCCGGGACGGTAGCCTACGAGCAGTACTTC. Translating gives CASRPGTVAYEQYF.

In its sample, this clone was seen once. The chain couples TRBV18 to TRBJ2-4; D possibly corresponds to TRBD1 (6 bases). There are 14 residues in the CDR3. Trimming left V 2 bases short and J 1 base short, with 6 bases between. The germline CDR1 and CDR2 sequences are KGHSH and LQKENI. CDR3: CASSPDRAKNIQYF. The CDR3, as DNA: TGTGCCAGCTCACCAGACAGGGCCAAAAACATTCAGTACTTC.

The chain uses TRBV4-1 and TRBJ2-7; a possible D gene is TRBD2 (5 bases). Germline-derived CDR1 and CDR2 are MGHRA and YSYEKL. This CDR3 is 15 amino acids long. Trimming took 1 base from V and 2 from J, leaving 12 bases between them. CDR3 in DNA: TGCGCCAGCAGCCAAGTTCCGGGGAGCACCTACGAGCAGTACTTC. Encoded protein: CASSQVPGSTYEQYF.

This rearrangement joins TRBV27 to TRBJ1-1, with D perhaps matching TRBD1 (6 bases). CDR3 length: 16 amino acids. CDR1 is MNHEY, CDR2 SMNVEV, per germline (reference sequence). V was trimmed by 3 bases and J by 4 bases, leaving 18 bases between them. CDR3 DNA sequence: TGTGCCAGCAGTTTCCCCACCCCTGGGGGCGTCACTGAAGCTTTCTTT. Protein product: CASSFPTPGGVTEAFF.

The chain couples TRBV29-1 to TRBJ1-5; D gene ambiguous. The CDR3 spans 17 residues. Trimming shortened V by 4 bases and J by 0 bases, and 19 bases separated the two germline ends. Germline V gene lookup returns CDR1 SQVTM and CDR2 ANQGSEA. The CDR3 nucleotides are TGCAGCGTTGTATTTAGTAAGTGGCGATATAGCAATCAGCCCCAGCATTTT. Protein: CSVVFSKWRYSNQPQHF.

This sequence joins TRBV5-8 and TRBJ2-3; TRBD1 matches at 9 bases. This CDR3 region has 17 residues. With V trimmed by 0 bases and J by 0 bases, 5 bases remained unmatched. Germline CDR1 reads SGHTS; CDR2 reads YDEGEE. This chain's CDR3 is CASSLGAGTGSTDTQYF. The CDR3 DNA sequence: TGTGCCAGCAGCTTGGGCGCCGGGACAGGGAGCACAGATACGCAGTATTTT.

The chain joins TRBV27 to TRBJ2-7; 8 bases are shared with TRBD2. CDR1 and CDR2 from the germline V gene are MNHEY and SMNVEV (reference sequence). The CDR3 spans 16 residues. V shed 3 bases, J shed 5 bases, and the junction held 12 bases outside the gene matches. The CDR3 nucleotides read TGTGCCAGCAGTTTTAAGGTCAGCGGGAGCTACCACGAGCAGTACTTC. Encoded protein: CASSFKVSGSYHEQYF.

This rearrangement joins TRBV19 to TRBJ2-3; TRBD1 might be the D (6 bases). V was clipped by 3 bases and J by 0 bases, with 13 bases between them. The CDR3 consists of 16 residues. Germline CDR1 is LNHDA and CDR2 is SQIVND (reference sequence). Written as DNA, the CDR3 is TGTGCCAGTAGTATCGGACAGCGAACTAGCACAGATACGCAGTATTTT. Translating it yields CASSIGQRTSTDTQYF.

V is TRBV11-3 and J is TRBJ2-1, with 7 bases fitting TRBD2. This CDR3 region has 15 residues. The V segment lost 5 bases and the J segment 7 bases; nucleotides outside the gene matches: 11. Per germline, CDR1 SGHNT and CDR2 YENEEA. CDR3 nucleotides: TGTGCCAGCAGCCCAACGGGACTATTAGCTAATGAGCAGTTCTTC. This sequence encodes CASSPTGLLANEQFF.

This chain uses TRBV19 with TRBJ1-5, with 9 bases lining up with TRBD1. CDR3 length: 15 residues. V was clipped by 8 bases and J by 0 bases; unmatched bases: 5. CDR1 is LNHDA and CDR2 is SQIVND in the germline V gene (reference sequence). The CDR3 DNA sequence: TGTGCCAGTCGGTGGGACAGGGATAGCAATCAGCCCCAGCATTTT. It specifies CASRWDRDSNQPQHF.

The chain is built from TRBV5-1 and TRBJ1-1, with 7 bases fitting TRBD1. The CDR3 is made up of 16 amino acids. Germline assignment: CDR1 SGHRS and CDR2 YFSETQ. J gave up 0 bases and V 4 bases, and 9 bases lay outside the gene matches. The CDR3 region has the DNA TGCGCCAGCAGCCCCCGACAGGGAAGCATGAACACTGAAGCTTTCTTT. This translates into CASSPRQGSMNTEAFF.

The chain has TRBV7-2 and TRBJ2-3, with D maybe TRBD1 (6 bases). Germline values: CDR1 SGHTA, CDR2 FQGNSA. The CDR3 runs to 14 residues. Trimming shortened V by 5 bases and J by 8 bases, and 17 bases separated the two germline ends. For the CDR3, the DNA is TGTGCCAGCAGCCCCCACAGGGAGTTCAGTACGCAGTATTTT. Protein sequence: CASSPHREFSTQYF.